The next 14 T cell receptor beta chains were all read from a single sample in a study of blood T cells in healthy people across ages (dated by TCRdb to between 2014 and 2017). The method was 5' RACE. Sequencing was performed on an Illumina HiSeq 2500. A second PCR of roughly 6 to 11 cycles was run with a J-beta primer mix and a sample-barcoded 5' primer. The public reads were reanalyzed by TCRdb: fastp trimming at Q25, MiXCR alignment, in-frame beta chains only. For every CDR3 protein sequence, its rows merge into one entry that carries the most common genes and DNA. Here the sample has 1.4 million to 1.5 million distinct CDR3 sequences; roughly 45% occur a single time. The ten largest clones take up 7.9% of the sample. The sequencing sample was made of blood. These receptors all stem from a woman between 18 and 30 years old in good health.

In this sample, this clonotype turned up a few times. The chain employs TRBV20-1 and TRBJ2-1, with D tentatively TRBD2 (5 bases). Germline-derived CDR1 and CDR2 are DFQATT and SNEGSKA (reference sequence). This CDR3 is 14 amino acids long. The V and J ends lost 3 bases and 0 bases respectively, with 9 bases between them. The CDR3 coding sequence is TGCAGTGCTAGGGACTGGACCTCCTACAATGAGCAGTTCTTC. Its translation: CSARDWTSYNEQFF.

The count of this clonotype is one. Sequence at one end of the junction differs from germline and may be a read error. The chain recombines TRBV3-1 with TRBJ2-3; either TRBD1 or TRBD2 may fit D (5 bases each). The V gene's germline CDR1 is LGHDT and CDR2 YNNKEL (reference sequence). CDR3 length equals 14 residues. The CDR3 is CANSQGDSTDTQYF. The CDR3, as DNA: TGTGCCAACAGCCAAGGGGACAGCACAGATACGCAGTATTTT.

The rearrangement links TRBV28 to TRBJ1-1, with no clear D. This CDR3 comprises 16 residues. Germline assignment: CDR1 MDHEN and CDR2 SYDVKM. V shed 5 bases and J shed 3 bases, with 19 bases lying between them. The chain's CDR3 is CASSPPVPRGYTEAFF. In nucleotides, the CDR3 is TGTGCCAGCAGTCCTCCCGTTCCGCGTGGGTACACTGAAGCTTTCTTT.

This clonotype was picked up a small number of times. The CDR3 loop reads CASSAGFNYGYTF. CDR3 sequence (DNA): TGTGCCAGCAGCGCAGGTTTCAACTATGGCTACACCTTC. The chain is built from TRBV9 and TRBJ1-2; unclear D gene. Germline-derived CDR1 and CDR2 are SGDLS and YYNGEE. Trimming removed 3 bases from V and 2 bases from J, with 8 bases in between. The CDR3 has 13 amino acids. Based on the CDR3 plus reference TRBV9 and TRBJ1-2, the full variable domain is DSGVTQTPKHLITATGQRVTLRCSPRSGDLSVYWYQQSLDQGLQFLIQYYNGEERAKGNILERFSAQQFPDLHSELNLSSLELGDSALYFCASSAGFNYGYTFGSGTRLTVV.

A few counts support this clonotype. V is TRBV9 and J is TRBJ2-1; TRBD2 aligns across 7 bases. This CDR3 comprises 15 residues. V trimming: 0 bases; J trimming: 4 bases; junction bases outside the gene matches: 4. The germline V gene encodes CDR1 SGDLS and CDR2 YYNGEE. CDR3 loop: CASSVVGGTYNEQFF. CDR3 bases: TGTGCCAGCAGCGTAGTGGGGGGGACTTACAATGAGCAGTTCTTC.

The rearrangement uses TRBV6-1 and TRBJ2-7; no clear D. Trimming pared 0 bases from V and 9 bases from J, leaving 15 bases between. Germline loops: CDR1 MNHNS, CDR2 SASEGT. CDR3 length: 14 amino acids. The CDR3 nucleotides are TGTGCCAGCAGTGAAGCTTCAAGCCTATCGGGGCAGTACTTC. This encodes CASSEASSLSGQYF.

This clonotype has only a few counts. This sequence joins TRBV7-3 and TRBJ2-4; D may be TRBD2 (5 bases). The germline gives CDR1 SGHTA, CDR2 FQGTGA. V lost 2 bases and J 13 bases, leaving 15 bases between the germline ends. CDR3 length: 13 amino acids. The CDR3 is CASSLFVAYEQYF. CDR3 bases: TGTGCCAGCAGCTTATTTGTAGCGTATGAGCAGTACTTC.

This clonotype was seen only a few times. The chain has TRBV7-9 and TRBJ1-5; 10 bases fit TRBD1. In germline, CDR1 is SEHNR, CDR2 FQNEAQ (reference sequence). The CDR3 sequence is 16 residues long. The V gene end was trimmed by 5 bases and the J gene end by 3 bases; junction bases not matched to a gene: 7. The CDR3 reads CASSPGQGSPNQPQHF. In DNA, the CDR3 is TGTGCCAGCAGCCCGGGACAGGGGAGCCCCAATCAGCCCCAGCATTTT.

In DNA, the CDR3 is TGTGCCAGCAGTTTATTGGGCACAGGGTCTGGCTACACCTTC. Encoded protein: CASSLLGTGSGYTF. The chain recombines TRBV28 with TRBJ1-2; TRBD1 is a possible D gene (6 bases). Trimming cost V 1 base and J 7 bases, with 13 bases left between them. Germline CDR1 is MDHEN and CDR2 is SYDVKM. This CDR3 has 14 residues.

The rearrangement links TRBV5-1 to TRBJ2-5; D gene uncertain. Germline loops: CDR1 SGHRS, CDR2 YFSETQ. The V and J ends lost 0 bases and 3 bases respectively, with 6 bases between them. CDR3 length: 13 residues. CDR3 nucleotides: TGCGCCAGCAGCTTGGAGTGGGAAGAGACCCAGTACTTC. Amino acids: CASSLEWEETQYF.

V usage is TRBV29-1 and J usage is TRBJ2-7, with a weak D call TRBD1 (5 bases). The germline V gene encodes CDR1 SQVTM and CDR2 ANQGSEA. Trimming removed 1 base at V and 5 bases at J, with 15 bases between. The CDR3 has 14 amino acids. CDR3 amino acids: CSVEGAGINNEQYF. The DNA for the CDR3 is TGCAGCGTTGAAGGAGCAGGGATAAACAACGAGCAGTACTTC.

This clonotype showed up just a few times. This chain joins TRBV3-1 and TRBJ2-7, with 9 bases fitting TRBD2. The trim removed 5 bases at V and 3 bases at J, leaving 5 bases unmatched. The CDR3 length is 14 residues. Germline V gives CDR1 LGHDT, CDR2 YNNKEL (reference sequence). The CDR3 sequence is CASSFAGGYYEQYF. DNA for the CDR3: TGTGCCAGCAGCTTTGCGGGGGGGTACTACGAGCAGTACTTC.

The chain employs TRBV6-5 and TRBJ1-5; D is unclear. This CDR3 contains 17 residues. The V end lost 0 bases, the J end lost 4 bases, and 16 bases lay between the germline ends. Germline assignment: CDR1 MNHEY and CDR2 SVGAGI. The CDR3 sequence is CASSYSRFGVGNQPQHF. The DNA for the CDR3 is TGTGCCAGCAGTTACTCGCGTTTTGGGGTTGGGAATCAGCCCCAGCATTTT.

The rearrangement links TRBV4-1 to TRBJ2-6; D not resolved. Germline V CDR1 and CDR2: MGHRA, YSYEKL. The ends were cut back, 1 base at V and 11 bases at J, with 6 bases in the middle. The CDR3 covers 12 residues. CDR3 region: CASSQVPDVLTF. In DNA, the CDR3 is TGCGCCAGCAGCCAAGTACCAGACGTCCTGACTTTC.